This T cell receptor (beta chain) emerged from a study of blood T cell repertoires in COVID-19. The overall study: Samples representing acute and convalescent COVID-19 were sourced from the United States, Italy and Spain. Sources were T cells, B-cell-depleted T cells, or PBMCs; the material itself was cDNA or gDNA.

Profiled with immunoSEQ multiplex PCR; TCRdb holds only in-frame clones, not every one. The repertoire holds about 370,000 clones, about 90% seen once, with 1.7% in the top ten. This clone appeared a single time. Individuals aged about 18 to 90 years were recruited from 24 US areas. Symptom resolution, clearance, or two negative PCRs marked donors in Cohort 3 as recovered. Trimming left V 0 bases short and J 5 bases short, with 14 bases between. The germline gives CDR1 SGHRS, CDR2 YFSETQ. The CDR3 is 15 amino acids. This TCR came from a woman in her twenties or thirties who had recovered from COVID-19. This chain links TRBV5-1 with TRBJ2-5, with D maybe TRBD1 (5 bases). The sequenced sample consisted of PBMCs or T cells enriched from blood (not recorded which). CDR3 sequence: CASSLEEGAEETQYF. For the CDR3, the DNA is TGCGCCAGCAGCTTGGAGGAAGGGGCCGAGGAGACCCAGTACTTC.